The 15 T cell receptor beta chains listed next were all sequenced from one sample in a study of blood T cell repertoires in COVID-19. Here immunoSEQ multiplex PCR was the method, and the copy in TCRdb shows in-frame clones only, minus some. Here the sample spans roughly 97,000 clones, approximately 87% being singletons. The specimen sequenced was peripheral blood. These receptors came from a man between 50 and 59 years old with acute or convalescent COVID-19.

The V call is TRBV4-1, the J call TRBJ2-3, with D uncertain. Per the germline V gene, CDR1 is MGHRA and CDR2 is YSYEKL. There are 14 residues in the CDR3. Trimming took off 4 bases at V and 6 bases at J, with 14 bases between the two ends. In DNA form, the CDR3 reads TGCGCCAGCAGCCTCCAAGTCCGCCGGGATACGCAGTATTTT. Translation: CASSLQVRRDTQYF.

The rearrangement uses TRBV19 and TRBJ1-6, with a weak D call TRBD1 (5 bases). Germline V lookup: CDR1 LNHDA, CDR2 SQIVND (reference sequence). Trimming pared 2 bases from V and 8 bases from J, leaving 10 bases between. CDR3 length: 14 residues. CDR3 in amino acids: CASSIFGGDSPLHF. The DNA of the CDR3 is TGTGCCAGTAGTATATTCGGGGGTGATTCACCCCTCCACTTT.

The V gene is TRBV25-1, the J gene TRBJ1-5; 8 nucleotides line up with TRBD1. The V gene's germline CDR1 is MGHDK and CDR2 SYGVNS. The V and J ends lost 3 bases and 4 bases, in that order; junction bases with no gene match: 5. This CDR3 comprises 15 residues. The CDR3 sequence is CASSDTTGGNQPQHF. The CDR3 bases are TGTGCCAGCAGTGATACAACAGGGGGTAATCAGCCCCAGCATTTT. Based on the CDR3 plus reference TRBV25-1 and TRBJ1-5, the full variable domain is EADIYQTPRYLVIGTGKKITLECSQTMGHDKMYWYQQDPGMELHLIHYSYGVNSTEKGDLSSESTVSRIRTEHFPLTLESARPSHTSQYLCASSDTTGGNQPQHFGDGTRLSIL.

V and J are TRBV19 and TRBJ2-2; D is perhaps TRBD2 (5 bases). Trimming took off 5 bases at V and 7 bases at J, with 20 bases between the two ends. The CDR3 sequence is 16 residues long. The germline gives CDR1 LNHDA, CDR2 SQIVND (reference sequence). CDR3 protein: CASSPRGGSFSGELFF. The CDR3 nucleotides read TGTGCCAGTAGTCCTCGAGGTGGGAGCTTTAGCGGGGAGCTGTTTTTT.

V usage is TRBV19 and J usage is TRBJ2-3; tentative D call: TRBD2 (6 bases). Trimming cost V 6 bases and J 11 bases, with 18 bases left between them. This CDR3 is built from 13 residues. Per the germline V gene, CDR1 is LNHDA and CDR2 is SQIVND (reference sequence). CDR3 loop: CASRRIGAGRQYF. CDR3 bases: TGTGCCAGTAGAAGGATTGGCGCGGGAAGGCAGTATTTT.

This chain connects TRBV5-1 to TRBJ1-6; D not resolved. The CDR3 has 13 residues. CDR1 and CDR2 from the germline V gene are SGHRS and YFSETQ. The germline V and J ends were trimmed by 5 bases and 14 bases, with 17 bases remaining between them. CDR3 loop: CASRPDSLGSLHF. The CDR3 region has the DNA TGCGCCAGCAGACCGGACTCCTTGGGGTCCCTCCACTTT. The entire variable domain, with the rest obtained from reference TRBV5-1 and TRBJ1-6, is as follows: KAGVTQTPRYLIKTRGQQVTLSCSPISGHRSVSWYQQTPGQGLQFLFEYFSETQRNKGNFPGRFSGRQFSNSRSEMNVSTLELGDSALYLCASRPDSLGSLHFGNGTRLTVT.

This chain joins TRBV2 and TRBJ2-3; 11 bases are a match to TRBD1. Trimming cost V 4 bases and J 4 bases; bases outside gene matches: 7. The length of the CDR3 is 16 residues. Germline CDR1 is SNHLY and CDR2 is FYNNEI. CDR3 bases: TGTGCCAGCAGTGCCGGGACAGGGGGTAGGTCAGATACGCAGTATTTT. It is translated as CASSAGTGGRSDTQYF.

The genes are TRBV24-1 and TRBJ2-2, with D uncertain. Per the germline V gene, CDR1 is KGHDR and CDR2 is SFDVKD. CDR3 length equals 14 residues. Trimming cost V 5 bases and J 0 bases, with 6 bases left between them. This CDR3 is CATSGTSNTGELFF. As DNA, the CDR3 is TGTGCCACCAGTGGAACTTCGAACACCGGGGAGCTGTTTTTT.

This chain links TRBV11-3 with TRBJ1-1; D possibly corresponds to TRBD1 (5 bases). The CDR3 is made up of 14 amino acids. Trimming pared 1 base from V and 0 bases from J, leaving 6 bases between. Germline values: CDR1 SGHNT, CDR2 YENEEA. For the CDR3, the DNA is TGTGCCAGCAGCTTAGGGGGCATGAACACTGAAGCTTTCTTT. This translates into CASSLGGMNTEAFF.

The chain combines TRBV21-1 with TRBJ1-4. TRBV21-1 is flagged as a pseudogene. CDR3 length: 15 amino acids. This CDR3 reads CASGGREPAGEKLFF. The CDR3 region has the DNA TGTGCCAGCGGCGGGAGGGAACCCGCCGGAGAAAAACTGTTTTTT.

The chain uses TRBV3-1 (or the pseudogene TRBV3-2) and TRBJ2-7; TRBD1 matches at 9 bases. Germline values: CDR1 LGHDT, CDR2 YNNKEL (reference sequence). After removal of 3 bases from V and 4 bases from J, the junction contained 7 bases not matched to a gene. The length of the CDR3 is 15 residues. Written as DNA, the CDR3 is TGTGCCAGCAGCCACGTACAGGGGGCGATTTACGAGCAGTACTTC. Encoded protein: CASSHVQGAIYEQYF.

This clone was seen only a few times. The rearrangement uses TRBV20-1 and TRBJ2-5, with D tentatively TRBD2 (5 bases). V was trimmed by 3 bases and J by 0 bases, leaving 8 bases between them. Germline V gives CDR1 DFQATT, CDR2 SNEGSKA (reference sequence). This CDR3 contains 13 residues. The CDR3 DNA follows: TGCAGTGCTAGTCGGAGGTACCAAGAGACCCAGTACTTC. Translation gives CSASRRYQETQYF.

V usage is TRBV6-6 and J usage is TRBJ2-2; TRBD2 agrees at 9 bases. Germline V CDR1 and CDR2: MNHNY, SVGAGI (reference sequence). V was clipped by 4 bases and J by 5 bases; unmatched bases: 2. The CDR3 sequence is 14 residues long. The CDR3 sequence: CASSFTSGTGELFF. The CDR3 DNA reads as TGTGCCAGCAGTTTCACTAGCGGGACCGGGGAGCTGTTTTTT.

The V gene is TRBV11-2, the J gene TRBJ2-7, with unresolved D. CDR3 size: 12 residues. V lost 8 bases to trimming and J lost 2 bases, with 10 bases between them. The germline V gene encodes CDR1 SGHAT and CDR2 FQNNGV. CDR3 sequence: CASDPGAYEQYF. The CDR3 DNA reads as TGTGCCAGCGACCCTGGAGCCTACGAGCAGTACTTC.

The chain links TRBV29-1 to TRBJ2-3; the D gene is possibly TRBD2 (6 bases). The V end was cut by 3 bases, the J end by 5 bases, with 15 bases between. Germline CDR1 reads SQVTM; CDR2 reads ANQGSEA. The CDR3 contains 14 residues. The CDR3 here is CSVERAWGLDTQYF. CDR3 coding DNA: TGCAGCGTTGAGAGGGCCTGGGGACTAGATACGCAGTATTTT.